Listed below are T cell receptor beta chains from one sample, sequenced in a study of blood T cell repertoires in COVID-19. This table comes from immunoSEQ multiplex PCR, and its TCRdb copy is limited to in-frame clones, with some not included. The data contain under 350,000 clones, 65% to 90% of them singletons. The sample consisted of PBMCs or T cells enriched from blood (not recorded which). Receptors were obtained from a woman aged 40-49 years with acute COVID-19. Both conserved end residues are part of each CDR3. The order of the fields is D gene, J gene, clone size, V gene, CDR3 DNA, CDR3 protein. D genes are given only for firm matches. The size entry is marked missing in some rows and otherwise reads once, few, many or a size class.

>TRBD1|TRBJ1-1|.|TRBV19
TGTGCCAGTAGTATAGTAGACAGGGAGGACACTGAAGCTTTCTTT
CASSIVDREDTEAFF
>TRBD2|TRBJ2-7|.|TRBV7-2
TGTGCCAGCAGCTCCAGAACTAGCGGGGGGGCCAGCTCCTACGAGCAGTACTTC
CASSSRTSGGASSYEQYF
>TRBD1|TRBJ1-2|.|TRBV27
TGTGCCAGCACCCTGACAGGGGCCTATGGCTACACCTTC
CASTLTGAYGYTF
>TRBD1|TRBJ2-7|.|TRBV11-2
TGTGCCAGCAGCCCGATTGGCTGGACAGGGACCTACGAGCAGTACTTC
CASSPIGWTGTYEQYF
>TRBD2|TRBJ2-1|.|TRBV4-2
TGTGCCAGCAGCCGGACTAGCGGGTTCTACAATGAGCAGTTCTTC
CASSRTSGFYNEQFF
>.|TRBJ1-1|.|TRBV7-9
TGTGCCAGCAGCTCCCCATTTCGACAGTTTGAAGCTTTCTTT
CASSSPFRQFEAFF
>.|TRBJ1-2|.|TRBV27
TGTGCCAGCAGTTCCGCAGGGCACTATGGTGGCTACACCTTC
CASSSAGHYGGYTF
>TRBD1|TRBJ2-3|.|TRBV5-4
TGTGCCAGCAGCCCCACGACAGGGGATACGCAGTATTTT
CASSPTTGDTQYF
>TRBD2|TRBJ2-5|few|TRBV11-2
TGTGCCAGCAGCCCGCGACTAGCCCAAGAGACCCAGTACTTC
CASSPRLAQETQYF
>TRBD1|TRBJ2-1|.|TRBV7-6
TGTGCCAGCAGCTTAGTGAGGACAGGGTATTCCACCTACAATGAGCAGTTCTTC
CASSLVRTGYSTYNEQFF
>.|TRBJ2-7|.|TRBV7-2
TGTGCCAGCAGCCAATTCCCCTCCTACGAGCAGTACTTC
CASSQFPSYEQYF
>TRBD1|TRBJ2-7|once|TRBV28
TGTGCCAGCAGTTTTGGGGACAGGTGGGTAGGGGAGCAGTACTTC
CASSFGDRWVGEQYF
>TRBD1|TRBJ2-7|.|TRBV19
TGTGCCAGTAGTATCCAGGGGGCGCCCTACGAGCAGTACTTC
CASSIQGAPYEQYF
>.|TRBJ1-2|.|TRBV28
TGTGCCAGCAGGCAGACGGGTCAGGGGCCCTATGGCTACACCTTC
CASRQTGQGPYGYTF
>.|TRBJ1-4|.|TRBV11-2
TGTGCCAGCAGCTTAGGACAGAATGAAAAACTGTTTTTT
CASSLGQNEKLFF
>.|TRBJ1-2|.|TRBV18
TGTGCCAGCTCACCACCAGGACTGCCCAACTATGGCTACACCTTC
CASSPPGLPNYGYTF
>TRBD2|TRBJ2-3|.|TRBV9
TGTGCCAGCAGCGTAGGTAATAGCGGGGGGACTACTACCCTAGATACGCAGTATTTT
CASSVGNSGGTTTLDTQYF
>.|TRBJ2-2|.|TRBV20-1
TGCAGTGCTAGTAACAGGATCACCGGGGAGCTGTTTTTT
CSASNRITGELFF